Below, 11 T cell receptor beta chains from the same sample are listed, as sequenced in a study of CD8+ T cells in alopecia areata. As the sequencing template, cDNA was produced by extracting RNA and reverse transcribing it. Method: immunoSEQ multiplex PCR; TCRdb's copy keeps in-frame clones and lacks some. Among about 180,000 clones, about 60% were seen once, and the ten largest hold under 15%. This material consisted of CD4+ T cells sorted from blood, taken at week 0. The receptors originated from a human donor with alopecia areata.

The CDR3 region has the DNA TGTGCCACCAGCAGAGCGGGGCGGGGGGACCAAAAGTACCAAGAGACCCAGTACTTC. Protein sequence: CATSRAGRGDQKYQETQYF. This chain joins TRBV15 and TRBJ2-5, with 8 bases lining up with TRBD2. The V gene end was trimmed by 1 base and the J gene end by 0 bases; junction bases not matched to a gene: 13. Germline CDR1 reads LNHNV; CDR2 reads YYDKDF (reference sequence). The length of the CDR3 is 19 residues.

The rearrangement links TRBV6-6 to TRBJ2-5; D ambiguous. In germline, CDR1 is MNHNY, CDR2 SVGAGI (reference sequence). The germline V and J ends were trimmed by 8 bases and 2 bases, with 15 bases remaining between them. The CDR3 spans 14 residues. CDR3 residues: CASEGSNQQETQYF. The CDR3 DNA is TGTGCCAGCGAAGGGTCTAACCAACAAGAGACCCAGTACTTC.

The chain links TRBV15 to TRBJ2-1; TRBD1 aligns across 9 bases. The CDR3 covers 16 residues. The trim removed 0 bases at V and 10 bases at J, leaving 10 bases unmatched. The V gene's germline CDR1 is LNHNV and CDR2 YYDKDF (reference sequence). The CDR3 coding sequence is TGTGCCACCAGCAGAGATACCCCAGGGACAGGGAAAGAGCAGTTCTTC. Translation gives CATSRDTPGTGKEQFF.

This clone was found a few times. The sample holds other DNA sequences that translate to the same CDR3. This rearrangement joins TRBV5-1 to TRBJ2-3; D call uncertain. Germline V gene sequence: CDR1 SGHRS, CDR2 YFSETQ. V was clipped by 2 bases and J by 1 base, with 8 bases between them. The CDR3 loop spans 14 amino acids. The CDR3 DNA is TGCGCCAGCAGCTTATCTGGTGGCACAGATACGCAGTATTTT. Residues: CASSLSGGTDTQYF. The complete variable domain, with remaining parts taken from reference TRBV5-1 and TRBJ2-3, reads KAGVTQTPRYLIKTRGQQVTLSCSPISGHRSVSWYQQTPGQGLQFLFEYFSETQRNKGNFPGRFSGRQFSNSRSEMNVSTLELGDSALYLCASSLSGGTDTQYFGPGTRLTVL.

This clone was picked up a small number of times. J is TRBJ1-4 and V is TRBV5-6; 10 nucleotides agree with TRBD1. Germline CDR1 is SGHDT and CDR2 is YYEEEE. Losses at the gene ends were 2 bases for V and 8 bases for J; bases not matched to a gene: 6. The CDR3 has 15 amino acids. The CDR3 loop is CASSLLGTGDEKLFF. CDR3 bases: TGTGCCAGCAGCTTATTGGGGACAGGGGACGAAAAACTGTTTTTT.

The V gene is TRBV25-1, the J gene TRBJ2-2; 9 bases fit TRBD1. The germline V gene encodes CDR1 MGHDK and CDR2 SYGVNS. The trim removed 3 bases at V and 0 bases at J, leaving 5 bases unmatched. The CDR3 contains 17 residues. The CDR3, as DNA: TGTGCCAGCAGTGACCCCGGGACAGGGTCGAACACCGGGGAGCTGTTTTTT. Encoded protein: CASSDPGTGSNTGELFF.

The chain has TRBV7-8 and TRBJ2-1; either TRBD1 or TRBD2 may supply D (5 bases each). Trimming took off 2 bases at V and 0 bases at J, with 11 bases between the two ends. CDR1 SGHVS and CDR2 FQNEAQ come from the germline V gene. The CDR3 extends over 16 amino acids. In DNA form, the CDR3 reads TGTGCCAGCAGCTTAACGGCAGGGAGCTCCTACAATGAGCAGTTCTTC. It yields the protein CASSLTAGSSYNEQFF.

This chain connects TRBV6-5 to TRBJ1-5; D uncertain. The CDR3 has 15 residues. V shed 11 bases and J shed 2 bases, with 19 bases lying between them. Germline-derived CDR1 and CDR2 are MNHEY and SVGAGI. In DNA form, the CDR3 reads TGTGCCGCACAAACCGGGTCGACACGCAATCAGCCCCAGCATTTT. Translated, it gives CAAQTGSTRNQPQHF.

The gene calls are TRBV6-1 and TRBJ1-2, with TRBD1 matching 8 bases. Looked up from germline, CDR1 is MNHNS and CDR2 is SASEGT. With 5 bases clipped from V and 7 bases from J, the junction kept 9 bases outside the gene matches. The CDR3 extends over 14 amino acids. The CDR3 sequence is CASSRPGTGFGYTF. As DNA, the CDR3 is TGTGCCAGCAGTCGTCCCGGGACAGGCTTTGGCTACACCTTC.

This rearrangement joins TRBV18 to TRBJ2-7, with no clear D. CDR3 size: 13 residues. Germline V CDR1 and CDR2: KGHSH, LQKENI. V lost 2 bases and J 2 bases, leaving 7 bases between the germline ends. The CDR3: CASSPSAAYEQYF. Here the CDR3 DNA reads TGTGCCAGCTCACCAAGTGCGGCCTACGAGCAGTACTTC.

The J gene is TRBJ2-3, the V gene TRBV29-1, with 8 bases that match TRBD2. This CDR3 comprises 14 residues. J lost 4 bases, V lost 1 base, and 4 bases had no gene match. Germline assignment: CDR1 SQVTM and CDR2 ANQGSEA. This CDR3 reads CSVEGTSHADTQYF. CDR3 coding DNA: TGCAGCGTTGAAGGGACTAGCCACGCAGATACGCAGTATTTT.